The TCR beta chain described here comes from a study of T-cell memory formation after mild COVID-19. Study conclusions and caveats: Contracting CD8+ clones were enriched in EMRA, CD4+ mainly in CM and EM. Memory cells collected pre-infection included some clones that later responded, suggesting cross-reactive memory joined. Contracting clones from day 15 to 85 showed balanced CD4/CD8; later expanders favored CD4+.

CDR3 size: 15 residues. CDR1 is MNHNY and CDR2 is SVGAGI in the germline V gene (reference sequence). Trimming removed 6 bases from V and 1 base from J, with 16 bases in between. Comment on this clonotype: As yet, its antigen is unknown.

5'RACE primed from the constant segment yielded TCR alpha and TCR beta cDNA libraries bearing sample barcodes and UMIs. TCRdb analysed the 5' RACE reads with MiXCR anew, one entry per CDR3 protein. The data show nearly 350,000 distinct CDR3 sequences, under 15% seen once. The TCR originated in a man aged 18 to 30 who had mild COVID-19 (a few samples of this study predate the infection). Cell type and time point are not known. Sequencing used PBMCs or a T cell subset sorted from them (not recorded which). The chain uses TRBV6-6 and TRBJ2-7, with D perhaps assigned TRBD1 or TRBD2 (5 bases each). The CDR3 reads CASSFLPGPSYEQYV. CDR3 coding DNA: TGTGCCAGCAGCTTTCTACCGGGACCGTCCTACGAGCAGTACGTC.